A selection of T cell receptor beta chains follows, all from one sample in a study of CD8+ T cells in alopecia areata. Sequencing was performed with immunoSEQ multiplex PCR; in TCRdb, only in-frame clones are kept and a portion is missing. This repertoire shows about 150,000 clones, more than 55% found once; its top ten account for 30% to 45%. The specimen was CD8+ T cells sorted from blood. The receptors come from a human donor in good health. Both conserved end residues are part of each CDR3. D genes are given only for firm matches. Clone size is stated in some rows and not others, as once, few, many or a class when expanded.

>.|TRBV29-1|.|TRBJ2-7
CSALSNEQYF
TGCAGCGCCCTCTCGAACGAGCAGTACTTC
>.|TRBV7-6|TRBD1|TRBJ2-1
CASSVFHFWGQGANYEQFF
TGTGCCAGCAGCGTCTTCCATTTTTGGGGACAGGGGGCGAACTATGAGCAGTTCTTC
>few|TRBV23-1|TRBD1|TRBJ1-1
CASSQWRHNRGRKNTEAFF
TGCGCCAGCAGTCAATGGCGACATAACAGGGGGCGGAAGAACACTGAAGCTTTCTTT
>few|TRBV29-1|.|TRBJ1-2
CSVEVKSGYTF
TGCAGCGTTGAAGTGAAGTCTGGCTACACCTTC
>.|TRBV2|TRBD2|TRBJ2-4
CASSEASGGSVAKNIQYF
TGTGCCAGCAGTGAGGCTAGCGGGGGGAGCGTAGCCAAAAACATTCAGTACTTC
>.|TRBV5-1|TRBD2|TRBJ2-7
CASSFSGTYEQYF
TGCGCCAGCAGCTTCAGCGGGACCTACGAGCAGTACTTC
>few|TRBV7-9|.|TRBJ2-1
CASSLGEVANPLYNEQFF
TGTGCCAGCAGCTTAGGGGAGGTGGCAAATCCACTCTACAATGAGCAGTTCTTC
>few|TRBV29-1|.|TRBJ1-4
CSVEAGVRGEKLFF
TGCAGCGTTGAAGCAGGGGTTCGGGGGGAAAAACTGTTTTTT
>.|TRBV29-1|.|TRBJ1-4
CSVTDEATNEKLFF
TGCAGCGTGACGGACGAAGCAACTAATGAAAAACTGTTTTTT
>.|TRBV27|.|TRBJ2-7
CASREGGTYEQYF
TGTGCCAGCAGGGAAGGTGGGACCTACGAGCAGTACTTC
>.|TRBV11-2|TRBD2|TRBJ2-1
CASSSRLVSGTYNEQFF
TGTGCCAGCAGCTCCAGATTAGTTAGCGGGACCTACAATGAGCAGTTCTTC
>.|TRBV23-1|TRBD2|TRBJ2-3
CASLGTSGRPDTQYF
TGCGCCAGTCTCGGGACTAGCGGGAGGCCAGATACGCAGTATTTT
>few|TRBV10-2|.|TRBJ2-2
CASIGRTGELFF
TGCGCCAGCATAGGGCGGACCGGGGAGCTGTTTTTT
>.|TRBV6-1|.|TRBJ2-5
CASPSGAQETQYF
TGTGCCAGCCCCTCGGGGGCTCAAGAGACCCAGTACTTC
>many|TRBV6-5|.|TRBJ1-4
CASSTGGPNGLFF
TGTGCCAGCAGTACCGGAGGGCCTAACGGGCTGTTTTTT
>.|TRBV13|.|TRBJ2-2
CASSLMRANTGELFF
TGTGCCAGCAGCTTAATGCGCGCGAACACCGGGGAGCTGTTTTTT
>.|TRBV6-5|.|TRBJ1-5
CASGNQPQHF
TGTGCCAGCGGCAATCAGCCCCAGCATTTT
>.|TRBV9|.|TRBJ2-7
CASSGTGAREQYF
TGTGCCAGCAGCGGGACCGGGGCCCGAGAGCAGTACTTC
>few|TRBV7-9|.|TRBJ2-3
CASSLARTSTDTQYF
TGTGCCAGCAGCTTAGCACGGACGAGCACAGATACGCAGTATTTT
>.|TRBV2|TRBD2|TRBJ2-1
CASSEASGRFEQFF
TGTGCCAGCAGTGAAGCGAGCGGGAGGTTTGAGCAGTTCTTC
>.|TRBV27|TRBD1|TRBJ1-3
CASSPTGESGNTIYF
TGTGCCAGCAGTCCTACAGGGGAGTCTGGAAACACCATATATTTT
>.|TRBV5-6|.|TRBJ2-7
CASSIRTVREQYF
TGTGCCAGCAGCATAAGGACAGTACGCGAGCAGTACTTC
>once|TRBV25-1|.|TRBJ1-1
CASSEYREFDTEAFF
TGTGCCAGCAGTGAATACAGGGAGTTTGACACTGAAGCTTTCTTT
>.|TRBV5-1|.|TRBJ2-7
CASSLNPGDYEQYF
TGCGCCAGCAGCTTGAATCCAGGAGACTACGAGCAGTACTTC
>many|TRBV19|.|TRBJ2-7
CASSIGSSYEQYF
TGTGCCAGTAGTATAGGCAGCAGCTACGAGCAGTACTTC
>.|TRBV15|.|TRBJ1-5
CATSLLRDYSNQPQHF
TGTGCCACCAGCCTCCTCAGGGACTATAGCAATCAGCCCCAGCATTTT
>once|TRBV5-6|.|TRBJ2-1
CASSPVRAGAYNEQFF
TGTGCCAGCAGCCCCGTTCGGGCTGGTGCCTACAATGAGCAGTTCTTC
>few|TRBV19|.|TRBJ1-5
CASCQWQVVSQPQHF
TGTGCCAGTTGCCAGTGGCAGGTCGTGTCGCAGCCCCAGCATTTT
>.|TRBV29-1|.|TRBJ1-2
CSVSRSEGYTF
TGCAGCGTGAGCCGCTCGGAGGGCTACACCTTC
>.|TRBV29-1|.|TRBJ2-1
CSVEDRRVNEQFF
TGCAGCGTTGAAGATCGGAGGGTAAATGAGCAGTTCTTC
>.|TRBV29-1|.|TRBJ2-5
CSVEGVVGGALGSQYF
TGCAGCGTTGAAGGGGTGGTTGGAGGGGCCCTTGGATCCCAGTACTTC
>.|TRBV27|.|TRBJ1-1
CASTSRYGGPGGWGTEAFF
TGTGCCAGCACTTCTCGGTATGGGGGGCCCGGAGGATGGGGCACTGAAGCTTTCTTT
>few|TRBV2|.|TRBJ2-6
CASLIGGGPGANVLTF
TGTGCCAGCCTAATCGGCGGAGGGCCCGGGGCCAACGTCCTGACTTTC
>.|TRBV25-1|.|TRBJ2-7
CASSGSRDPGYEQYF
TGTGCCAGCAGTGGAAGCCGGGACCCCGGGTACGAGCAGTACTTC
>.|TRBV6-5|.|TRBJ1-1
CASSYSTGGTEAFF
TGTGCCAGCAGTTACTCGACCGGGGGAACTGAAGCTTTCTTT
>.|TRBV7-9|.|TRBJ2-2
CASSPTATDTGELFF
TGTGCCAGCAGCCCGACAGCTACCGACACCGGGGAGCTGTTTTTT
>.|TRBV6-5|.|TRBJ2-6
CASSSGISAANVLTF
TGTGCCAGCAGTTCAGGGATCTCTGCGGCCAACGTCCTGACTTTC
>.|TRBV6-5|TRBD2|TRBJ2-7
CASRTSVYEQYF
TGTGCCAGCCGGACTAGCGTCTACGAGCAGTACTTC
>.|TRBV6-1|.|TRBJ2-1
CASSEALAGIEQFF
TGTGCCAGCAGTGAAGCTCTCGCAGGCATCGAGCAGTTCTTC
>.|TRBV27|.|TRBJ2-7
CASSPTPLHEQYF
TGTGCCAGCAGTCCGACCCCTTTACACGAGCAGTACTTC
>.|TRBV6-6|.|TRBJ2-1
CASSYSISIREQFF
TGTGCCAGCAGTTACTCGATCTCAATCCGTGAGCAGTTCTTC
>few|TRBV29-1|TRBD2|TRBJ2-3
CSVEAGLAGYTDTQYF
TGCAGCGTTGAAGCTGGCCTAGCGGGCTACACAGATACGCAGTATTTT
>few|TRBV7-9|.|TRBJ2-2
CASSPIAERTGELFF
TGTGCCAGCAGCCCCATAGCGGAGCGCACCGGGGAGCTGTTTTTT
>few|TRBV27|.|TRBJ2-7
CASSFTSRREQYF
TGTGCCAGCAGTTTTACTAGCAGGCGCGAGCAGTACTTC
>few|TRBV2|.|TRBJ2-1
CASSATGTNEQFF
TGTGCCAGCAGTGCTACGGGAACCAATGAGCAGTTCTTC
>.|TRBV7-9|.|TRBJ2-5
CASSPLRAGGEYQETQYF
TGTGCCAGCAGCCCTCTAAGGGCTGGAGGGGAGTACCAAGAGACCCAGTACTTC
>.|TRBV6-5|TRBD2|TRBJ2-1
CALGTSEDQQQFF
TGTGCCTTGGGGACTAGCGAGGACCAGCAGCAGTTCTTC
>.|TRBV28|.|TRBJ2-3
CASSLGDRRDTQYF
TGTGCCAGCAGTTTAGGGGACCGGCGAGATACGCAGTATTTT
>few|TRBV4-1|.|TRBJ2-3
CASSQDLTDTQYF
TGCGCCAGCAGCCAAGACCTCACAGATACGCAGTATTTT
>.|TRBV20-1|.|TRBJ2-7
CSAVAGLEQYF
TGCAGTGCCGTAGCAGGGCTTGAGCAGTACTTC
>few|TRBV7-9|TRBD1|TRBJ2-2
CASSPTGTGSLELFF
TGTGCCAGCAGCCCTACCGGGACAGGGAGCCTGGAGCTGTTTTTT
>.|TRBV9|.|TRBJ2-1
CASSVGISAEQFF
TGTGCCAGCAGCGTAGGTATTAGTGCGGAGCAGTTCTTC
>.|TRBV21-1|.|TRBJ2-5
CASSKDGLAPVGETQYF
TGTGCCAGCAGCAAAGATGGTCTGGCCCCGGTTGGGGAGACCCAGTACTTC
>.|TRBV29-1|.|TRBJ2-7
CSVVGAALSYEQYF
TGCAGCGTTGTTGGGGCAGCTCTCTCCTACGAGCAGTACTTC
>.|TRBV2|.|TRBJ2-7
CASSEEGSDYSYEQYF
TGTGCCAGCAGTGAAGAAGGTAGCGATTACTCCTACGAGCAGTACTTC